The clone carrying this T cell receptor (beta chain) was recorded a few times. Its antigen is unknown. CDR1 is SGHRS, CDR2 YFSETQ, per germline. V lost 0 bases and J lost 0, with 7 bases in between. This CDR3 region has 15 residues. This specimen comes from a study of T cells after yellow fever vaccination. MiXCR, run by TCRdb on the 5' RACE reads, gives a single entry per CDR3 protein. Of 350,000 to 550,000 distinct CDR3 sequences listed, over 15% were seen once; the top ten hold 15% to 20%. General study findings and limits: Abundant bulk-derived clonotypes could contaminate FACS-sorted repertoires.

The material sequenced was PBMCs, taken before the yellow fever booster vaccination. This TCR was sampled from a man younger than 30 who received the YFV17D yellow fever vaccine. The chain is built from TRBV5-1 and TRBJ2-4, with D perhaps matching TRBD2 (5 bases). CDR3 in DNA: TGCGCCAGCAGCTTGGTCCGGGGAGCCAAAAACATTCAGTACTTC. Translated, it gives CASSLVRGAKNIQYF.